This TCR beta chain was documented in a study of CD8+CD57+ T cells in acquired aplastic anemia. At the level of the study: Healthy-donor CD4+ cells averaged around 10 million reads. General study findings and limits: Under 35 was the count of CD8+ CDR3 sequences that patients shared with controls. Controls did not differ significantly from patients in CD8+ Simpson's diversity.

Note on this clonotype: Its antigen is not identified.

Profiling that covered TCR beta VDJ and CDR3 relied on genomic DNA as its template. TCRdb re-derived calls from the reads in MiXCR, one entry per CDR3 protein. The data hold some 180,000 distinct CDR3 sequences, with 46% observed a single time. Germline V gene sequence: CDR1 DFQATT, CDR2 SNEGSKA (reference sequence). With 3 bases clipped from V and 10 bases from J, the junction kept 5 bases outside the gene matches. This CDR3 has 13 amino acids. The specimen sequenced was sorted CD4+, CD8+, or CD8+CD57+ T cells (not recorded which) from PBMCs. The receptor was isolated from a human donor in good health. The chain couples TRBV20-1 to TRBJ2-1; 11 positions agree with TRBD1. CDR3 amino acids: CSASGQGAVEQFF. The CDR3 bases are TGCAGTGCTAGTGGACAGGGGGCGGTCGAGCAGTTCTTC.